This TCR beta chain was identified during a study of cytomegalovirus exposure and HLA in healthy donors. Whole-study context: For the 300 to 450 genotyped donors, 65% to 90% fell within the Caucasian-associated ancestry cluster.

Overall study results and limits: A later analysis revealed that TCR association rates differed between HLA loci, peaking at DRB1 and bottoming out at HLA-C. Most TCRs appeared rarely, but some public TCRs recurred in many donors. Per published reports, the classifier diagnosed cytomegalovirus status with high specificity and sensitivity.

Germline lookup yields CDR1 GTSNPN and CDR2 SVGIG (reference sequence). CDR3 size: 14 residues. Trimming cost V 7 bases and J 7 bases; bases outside gene matches: 9. Worth noting for this clone: The antigen is unknown.

PCR primers comprised 60 Vbeta and 13 Jbeta primers. The protocol was immunoSEQ multiplex PCR, while the TCRdb copy is restricted to in-frame clones and leaves out a portion. This sample yields 87,000 or so clones, of which about 76% are seen a single time; 4.5% to 5.5% belongs to the top ten. Sequencing input: PBMCs. This clonotype was obtained from a middle-aged woman in good health and CMV-seronegative. The chain employs TRBV30 and TRBJ2-1; 11 nucleotides align to TRBD2. In DNA, the CDR3 is TGTGCCTATAGCGGGGGGGCCGGCGGAAATGAGCAGTTCTTC. Translated, it gives CAYSGGAGGNEQFF.